The rows below give T cell receptor beta chains drawn from one sample of a study of graft-versus-host responses after intestinal transplantation. Sequencing was performed with immunoSEQ multiplex PCR; in TCRdb, only in-frame clones are kept and a portion is missing. This table holds 15,000 or so clones, 82% found once. Sequences were derived from ileum tissue, sampled 17 days after transplant. The receptors were sampled from a human patient who received an intestinal transplant, so some T cells may come from the graft donor. Each CDR3 is given with its conserved first and last residue. A D gene is named only where the DNA matches it firmly. Some rows mark clone size as missing; the rest say once, few, many or name a class of expanded clone.

CDR3 protein,CDR3 DNA,V gene,J gene,clone size,D gene
CASSVEPGGFEQYF,TGTGCCAGCAGCGTAGAGCCGGGGGGGTTTGAGCAGTACTTC,TRBV9,TRBJ2-7,few,TRBD2
CASSRERDYVFSGNQPQHF,TGTGCCAGCAGTAGGGAGAGGGACTACGTCTTTTCGGGCAATCAGCCCCAGCATTTT,TRBV7-8,TRBJ1-5,.,.
CASSNGPRTGSAGELFF,TGTGCCAGCTCGAACGGCCCGCGGACAGGATCTGCCGGGGAGCTGTTTTTT,TRBV18,TRBJ2-2,.,TRBD1
CASSGQSKAYEQYF,TGTGCCAGCAGCGGACAGTCAAAGGCCTACGAGCAGTACTTC,TRBV11-2,TRBJ2-7,.,.
CASSPPRPHEQYF,TGTGCCAGCAGCCCGCCGCGGCCCCACGAGCAGTACTTC,TRBV11-2,TRBJ2-7,.,.
CASRPTDRVDEKLFF,TGTGCCAGCAGACCCACGGACAGGGTAGACGAAAAACTGTTTTTT,TRBV28,TRBJ1-4,.,TRBD1
CASSFPATGTGNNEQFF,TGTGCCAGCAGCTTTCCCGCTACCGGGACGGGAAACAATGAGCAGTTCTTC,TRBV11-2,TRBJ2-1,.,.
CASSQGLAQGDTQYF,TGCGCCAGCAGCCAAGGATTGGCGCAGGGAGATACGCAGTATTTT,TRBV4-3,TRBJ2-3,.,.
CASSEGRKPETQYF,TGTGCCAGCAGCGAGGGGAGGAAGCCGGAGACCCAGTACTTC,TRBV7-3,TRBJ2-5,.,.
CASSLTGVSGNTIYF,TGTGCCAGCAGTTTGACAGGGGTTTCTGGAAACACCATATATTTT,TRBV6-5,TRBJ1-3,.,TRBD1
CASSARDTQYF,TGTGCCAGCAGCGCTAGGGATACGCAGTATTTT,TRBV13,TRBJ2-3,.,.
CASSVDGGNEQFF,TGTGCCAGCAGCGTAGATGGGGGCAATGAGCAGTTCTTC,TRBV9,TRBJ2-1,.,.
CAISESGYGEQYF,TGTGCCATCAGTGAGTCAGGCTACGGCGAGCAGTACTTC,TRBV10-3,TRBJ2-7,.,.